The next 26 T cell receptor beta chains were all read from a single sample in a study of T cell repertoires in cytomegalovirus infection. MiXCR, run by TCRdb on the reads, gives a single entry per CDR3 protein. The sample has 300,000 to 400,000 distinct CDR3 sequences, 9% to 9.5% seen once. Material for sequencing was PBMCs. Receptor source: a human donor in good health (CMV status not recorded). Some clones in this sample may be carry-over from other donors' samples.

This clonotype was seen repeatedly, ten times or more. The chain is built from TRBV7-2 and TRBJ2-7, with 11 bases lining up with TRBD2. Germline V CDR1 and CDR2: SGHTA, FQGNSA. The CDR3 covers 15 residues. V shed 4 bases, J shed 6 bases, and the junction held 8 bases outside the gene matches. The CDR3 DNA follows: TGTGCCAGCAGCTCAACTAGCGGGGGCCCCGCCGAGCAGTACTTC. It yields the protein CASSSTSGGPAEQYF.

This clonotype has just a few counts. This chain connects TRBV15 to TRBJ1-2, with 9 bases aligning to TRBD1. J was trimmed by 5 bases and V by 3 bases; bases with no gene match: 4. This CDR3 has 14 amino acids. CDR1 is LNHNV and CDR2 is YYDKDF in the germline V gene (reference sequence). The CDR3 bases are TGTGCCACCAGCAGCACAGGGGGCGGGTATGGCTACACCTTC. It encodes CATSSTGGGYGYTF.

This clonotype has a count of ten or more. V and J are TRBV7-2 and TRBJ2-2; 8 positions agree with TRBD2. This CDR3 is 15 amino acids long. Germline assignment: CDR1 SGHTA and CDR2 FQGNSA. The trim removed 0 bases at V and 6 bases at J, leaving 3 bases unmatched. CDR3 coding DNA: TGTGCCAGCAGCTTAGCTCCAGCGGGGGCCGGGGAGCTGTTTTTT. It encodes CASSLAPAGAGELFF.

This clonotype was recorded a few times. The gene calls are TRBV28 and TRBJ1-2; perhaps TRBD1 as D (5 bases). CDR3 length: 15 residues. The germline V gene encodes CDR1 MDHEN and CDR2 SYDVKM. V lost 3 bases and J 8 bases, leaving 19 bases between the germline ends. CDR3 nucleotides: TGTGCCAGCAGTTTTTTCCGGACGGGGACTCAAGGCTACACCTTC. Encoded protein: CASSFFRTGTQGYTF.

The V and J genes are TRBV12-3 or TRBV12-4 and TRBJ2-1; D unclear. The V end was cut by 6 bases, the J end by 3 bases, with 6 bases between. This CDR3 contains 12 residues. CDR3 amino acids: CASRFDYNEQFF. CDR3 bases: TGTGCCAGCAGGTTCGACTACAATGAGCAGTTCTTC.

This chain connects TRBV28 to TRBJ2-3; D gene uncertain. The CDR3 loop spans 14 amino acids. Germline V gene data show CDR1 as MDHEN and CDR2 as SYDVKM. V lost 1 base and J 8 bases, leaving 13 bases between the germline ends. The CDR3 nucleotides are TGTGCCAGCAGTTTATCACTAAGTTCAGCTACGCAGTATTTT. This codes for CASSLSLSSATQYF.

In this sample, this clonotype turned up many times. The chain is built from TRBV7-2 and TRBJ2-7; 7 bases line up with TRBD1. The V and J ends lost 2 bases and 0 bases, in that order; junction bases with no gene match: 4. CDR3 length: 15 amino acids. Per the germline V gene, CDR1 is SGHTA and CDR2 is FQGNSA. The CDR3 here is CASSLSGQASYEQYF. The CDR3 DNA reads as TGTGCCAGCAGCTTATCAGGACAGGCCTCCTACGAGCAGTACTTC.

This clonotype has just a few counts. The V gene is TRBV2, the J gene TRBJ1-5; no reliable D call. Germline assignment: CDR1 SNHLY and CDR2 FYNNEI. This CDR3 has 15 residues. Trimming removed 8 bases from V and 2 bases from J, with 16 bases in between. The CDR3 spells CASAMEVGRNQPQHF. In DNA, the CDR3 is TGTGCCAGCGCTATGGAAGTAGGCCGCAATCAGCCCCAGCATTTT.

The chain has TRBV23-1 and TRBJ2-7; 11 bases are a match to TRBD1. TRBV23-1 is filed as an ORF, its function uncertain. CDR3 size: 14 residues. V shed 4 bases and J 9 bases; nucleotides not matched to a gene: 8. The CDR3 spells CASSPRGQGAMQYF. CDR3 nucleotides: TGCGCCAGCAGTCCCCGTGGACAGGGGGCGATGCAGTACTTC.

The table lists this clonotype with a few counts. This chain connects TRBV6-1 to TRBJ2-1; 12 bases are shared with TRBD2. There are 15 residues in the CDR3. From germline, CDR1 is MNHNS and CDR2 SASEGT. Trimming took 5 bases from V and 8 from J; bases not matched to a gene: 7. CDR3 nucleotide sequence: TGTGCCAGCAGTACGACTAGCGGGAGCGGTCATGAGCAGTTCTTC. It is translated as CASSTTSGSGHEQFF.

This clonotype showed up just a few times. This chain connects TRBV10-3 to TRBJ1-6; D gene unclear. This CDR3 spans 13 amino acids. CDR1 and CDR2 from the germline V gene are ENHRY and SYGVKD. V was shortened by 3 bases and J by 14 bases, with 14 bases between the two germline ends. The CDR3 DNA sequence: TGTGCCATCAGTGACTTGGGCAGACCGACCCTCCACTTT. It encodes CAISDLGRPTLHF.

The chain has TRBV6-2 or TRBV6-3 and TRBJ1-1; D unclear. Trimming removed 5 bases at V and 4 bases at J, with 5 bases between. The germline V gene has CDR1 MNHEY and CDR2 SVGEGT. This CDR3 is 11 amino acids long. The CDR3 bases are TGTGCCAGCAGTAAATCCACTGAAGCTTTCTTT. Its protein is CASSKSTEAFF.

This clonotype showed up many times. This chain links TRBV12-5 with TRBJ1-1; D remains unclear. This CDR3 has 12 amino acids. Germline V lookup: CDR1 LGHNT, CDR2 FRNRAP. V lost 2 bases and J 2 bases, leaving 3 bases between the germline ends. Here the CDR3 reads CASGLSNTEAFF. CDR3 coding DNA: TGTGCTAGTGGTTTGAGTAACACTGAAGCTTTCTTT.

For this clonotype: A much more abundant neighbour one base away suggests this may be a read error. This likely comes from a read error, as the CDR3 has no conserved phenylalanine or tryptophan at its end. The chain has TRBV20-1 and TRBJ2-5; 9 bases map to TRBD1. Germline loops: CDR1 DFQATT, CDR2 SNEGSKA (reference sequence). V was pared by 4 bases and J by 5 bases, with 5 bases of the junction left unmatched. This CDR3 region has 13 residues. Here the CDR3 DNA reads TGCAGTGCTATTACAGGGGGCGTGGAGACCCAGTACCTC. Amino acid sequence: CSAITGGVETQYL.

The chain links TRBV6-2 or TRBV6-3 to TRBJ2-3; TRBD2 agrees at 11 bases. The CDR3 spans 15 residues. Germline values: CDR1 MNHEY, CDR2 SVGEGT. V dropped 5 bases and J dropped 3; count of bases not matched to a gene: 4. The CDR3 DNA is TGTGCCAGCAGTGAACTAGCGGGAGAGACAGATACGCAGTATTTT. Protein sequence: CASSELAGETDTQYF.

At least ten counts were recorded for this clonotype. CDR3 nucleotides: TGTGCCAGCAGCTGGGACAAACCCTACGAGCAGTACTTC. Residues: CASSWDKPYEQYF. The rearrangement joins TRBV7-8 to TRBJ2-7; TRBD1 is a possible D gene (6 bases). Germline-derived CDR1 and CDR2 are SGHVS and FQNEAQ. Trimming removed 4 bases from V and 2 bases from J, with 9 bases in between. The CDR3 loop spans 13 amino acids.

The rearrangement joins TRBV20-1 to TRBJ2-3; 7 bases agree with TRBD2. Germline CDR1 and CDR2: DFQATT and SNEGSKA (reference sequence). The CDR3 loop spans 13 amino acids. With 1 base clipped from V and 6 bases from J, the junction kept 4 bases outside the gene matches. The CDR3 reads CSARVGGGDTQYF. In DNA, the CDR3 is TGCAGTGCTAGAGTTGGGGGAGGGGATACGCAGTATTTT.

The rearrangement links TRBV12-3 or TRBV12-4 to TRBJ2-6, with D possibly matching TRBD2 (5 bases). With 10 bases removed from V and 4 bases from J, the gap between germline ends came to 17 bases. The CDR3 length is 15 residues. CDR3 in amino acids: CATEDGGSGANVLTF. CDR3 nucleotides: TGTGCCACAGAGGACGGAGGATCCGGGGCCAACGTCCTGACTTTC.

The V and J genes are TRBV12-3 or TRBV12-4 and TRBJ2-7; D unclear. V shed 5 bases and J shed 7 bases, with 18 bases lying between them. The CDR3 has 14 residues. The CDR3 DNA follows: TGTGCCAGCAGTCTACCCGGATCCGTAGGGGAGCAGTACTTC. Protein product: CASSLPGSVGEQYF.

The rearrangement links TRBV18 to TRBJ2-7, with D perhaps TRBD1 (7 bases). The CDR3 runs to 15 residues. V lost 3 bases to trimming and J lost 3 bases, with 15 bases between them. Germline V gene data show CDR1 as KGHSH and CDR2 as LQKENI. The CDR3 reads CASSPSAGGSYEQYF. In nucleotides, the CDR3 is TGTGCCAGCTCACCTTCGGCAGGGGGGAGCTACGAGCAGTACTTC.

This clonotype was detected many times. The gene calls are TRBV7-2 and TRBJ1-6; D is ambiguous. CDR3 length equals 16 residues. The ends were cut back, 4 bases at V and 9 bases at J, with 19 bases in the middle. In germline, CDR1 is SGHTA, CDR2 FQGNSA. This CDR3 reads CASSSHEIGSGSPLHF. The CDR3 coding sequence is TGTGCCAGCAGCTCCCACGAGATAGGGTCGGGTTCACCCCTCCACTTT.

This clonotype was picked up many times. The rearrangement links TRBV6-1 to TRBJ1-3; 7 bases match TRBD1. Germline values: CDR1 MNHNS, CDR2 SASEGT. This CDR3 contains 17 residues. V dropped 5 bases and J dropped 0; count of bases not matched to a gene: 10. CDR3 in DNA: TGTGCCAGCAGTCTCAACGACCCAGGGGGCTCTGGAAACACCATATATTTT. Translated: CASSLNDPGGSGNTIYF.

This clonotype was counted many times. V and J are TRBV7-2 and TRBJ2-3; 8 nucleotides agree with TRBD2. Germline CDR1 reads SGHTA; CDR2 reads FQGNSA. The CDR3 is 14 residues long. V shed 7 bases and J 2 bases; nucleotides not matched to a gene: 5. The CDR3 region has the DNA TGTGCCAGCAAGCAAGGACTAGCCACAGATACGCAGTATTTT. It translates to CASKQGLATDTQYF.

In its sample, this clonotype was seen many times. This chain joins TRBV7-8 and TRBJ2-1, with TRBD2 identical over 14 bases. After removal of 5 bases from V and 11 bases from J, the junction contained 5 bases not matched to a gene. The germline V gene encodes CDR1 SGHVS and CDR2 FQNEAQ. The CDR3 length is 14 residues. As DNA, the CDR3 is TGTGCCAGCAGCCTAGGGACTAGCGGGAGCCAGCAGTTCTTC. Its protein is CASSLGTSGSQQFF.

This clonotype occurred many times. The chain combines TRBV27 with TRBJ2-3, with 11 positions matching TRBD2. Trimming cost V 3 bases and J 5 bases; bases outside gene matches: 10. The CDR3 totals 17 residues. CDR1 is MNHEY, CDR2 SMNVEV, per germline (reference sequence). In nucleotides, the CDR3 is TGTGCCAGCAGTTTTCGTAGCGGGGGGGCCCAGGGAGATACGCAGTATTTT. It yields the protein CASSFRSGGAQGDTQYF.

This clonotype came up many times. The chain recombines TRBV7-9 with TRBJ1-6; no firm D call. The CDR3 covers 12 residues. Germline V lookup: CDR1 SEHNR, CDR2 FQNEAQ (reference sequence). V lost 2 bases and J lost 14, with 10 bases in between. The CDR3: CASSLLGFTLHF. DNA of the CDR3: TGTGCCAGCAGCTTACTAGGGTTCACCCTCCACTTT.